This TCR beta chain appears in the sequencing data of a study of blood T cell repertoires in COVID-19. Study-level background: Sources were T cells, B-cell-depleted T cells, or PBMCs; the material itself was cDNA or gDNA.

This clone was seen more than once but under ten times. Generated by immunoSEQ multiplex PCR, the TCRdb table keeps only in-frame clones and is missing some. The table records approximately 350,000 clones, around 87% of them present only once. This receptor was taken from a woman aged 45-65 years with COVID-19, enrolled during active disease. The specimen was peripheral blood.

For the CDR3, the DNA is TGTGCCAGCAGCTTGGTCGGAGGCCAATATTCCTACAATGAGCAGTTCTTC. This gives the protein CASSLVGGQYSYNEQFF. V usage is TRBV5-6 and J usage is TRBJ2-1; TRBD2 is a possible D gene (5 bases). Germline values: CDR1 SGHDT, CDR2 YYEEEE. V lost 0 bases and J 1 base, leaving 14 bases between the germline ends. The CDR3 is made up of 17 amino acids.